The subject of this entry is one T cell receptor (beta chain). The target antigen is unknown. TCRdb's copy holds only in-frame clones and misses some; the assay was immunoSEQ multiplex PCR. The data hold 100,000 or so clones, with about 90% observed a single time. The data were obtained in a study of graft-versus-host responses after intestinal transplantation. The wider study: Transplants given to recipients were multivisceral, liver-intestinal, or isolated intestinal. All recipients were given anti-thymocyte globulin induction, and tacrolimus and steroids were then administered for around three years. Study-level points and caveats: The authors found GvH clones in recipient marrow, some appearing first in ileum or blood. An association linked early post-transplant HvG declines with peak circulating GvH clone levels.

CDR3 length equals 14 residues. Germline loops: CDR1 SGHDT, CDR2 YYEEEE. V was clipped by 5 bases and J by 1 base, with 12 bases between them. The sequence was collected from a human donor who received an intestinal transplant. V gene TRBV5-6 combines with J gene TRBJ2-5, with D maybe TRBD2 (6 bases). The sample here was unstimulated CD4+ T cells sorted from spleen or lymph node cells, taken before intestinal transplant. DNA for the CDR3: TGTGCCAGCAGTCCCTTGGGGGGCCAAGAGACCCAGTACTTC. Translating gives CASSPLGGQETQYF. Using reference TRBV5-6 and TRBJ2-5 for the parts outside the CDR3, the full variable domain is DAGVTQSPTHLIKTRGQQVTLRCSPKSGHDTVSWYQQALGQGPQFIFQYYEEEERQRGNFPDRFSGHQFPNYSSELNVNALLLGDSALYLCASSPLGGQETQYFGPGTRLLVL.